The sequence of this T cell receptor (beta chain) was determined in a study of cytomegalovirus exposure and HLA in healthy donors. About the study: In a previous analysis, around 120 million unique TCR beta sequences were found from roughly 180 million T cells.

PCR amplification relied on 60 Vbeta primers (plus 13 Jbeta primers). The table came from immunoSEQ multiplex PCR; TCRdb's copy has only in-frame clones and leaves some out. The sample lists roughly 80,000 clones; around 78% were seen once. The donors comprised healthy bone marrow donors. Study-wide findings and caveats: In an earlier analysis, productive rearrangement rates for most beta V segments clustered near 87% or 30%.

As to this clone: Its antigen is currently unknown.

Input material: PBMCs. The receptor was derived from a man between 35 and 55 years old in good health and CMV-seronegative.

CDR3: CASRGTGGSPLHF. CDR3 sequence (DNA): TGTGCCAGCAGGGGGACAGGGGGTTCACCCCTCCACTTT. The chain carries TRBV6-5 and TRBJ1-6, with 11 nucleotides matching TRBD1. Trimming took 6 bases from V and 9 from J; bases not matched to a gene: 1. The CDR3 covers 13 residues. Germline loops: CDR1 MNHEY, CDR2 SVGAGI.